This T cell receptor (beta chain) is from a study of blood T cell repertoires in COVID-19. Across the whole study: Sites across the United States, Italy and Spain contributed samples from acute and convalescent COVID-19. Sample material is recorded as cDNA or gDNA derived from T cells, B-cell-depleted T cells, or PBMCs.

The V and J ends lost 7 bases and 8 bases respectively, with 14 bases between them. The CDR3 consists of 13 residues. CDR1 is SNHLY, CDR2 FYNNEI, per germline. The Seattle site enrolled patients during active infection and followed them longitudinally. The table came from immunoSEQ multiplex PCR; TCRdb's copy has only in-frame clones and leaves some out. The sample lists 250,000 to 300,000 clones, 80% to 90% occurring once. The TCR sequence derives from a woman aged 25 to 39 with COVID-19, enrolled during active disease. J is TRBJ2-2 and V is TRBV2; D gene unclear. The sequenced sample was peripheral blood. DNA for the CDR3: TGTGCCAGCATGCCCTACCCCGCTGGGGAGCTGTTTTTT. Translated, it gives CASMPYPAGELFF. The full variable domain, rest sourced from reference TRBV2 and TRBJ2-2, is EPEVTQTPSHQVTQMGQEVILRCVPISNHLYFYWYRQILGQKVEFLVSFYNNEISEKSEIFDDQFSVERPDGSNFTLKIRSTKLEDSAMYFCASMPYPAGELFFGEGSRLTVL.